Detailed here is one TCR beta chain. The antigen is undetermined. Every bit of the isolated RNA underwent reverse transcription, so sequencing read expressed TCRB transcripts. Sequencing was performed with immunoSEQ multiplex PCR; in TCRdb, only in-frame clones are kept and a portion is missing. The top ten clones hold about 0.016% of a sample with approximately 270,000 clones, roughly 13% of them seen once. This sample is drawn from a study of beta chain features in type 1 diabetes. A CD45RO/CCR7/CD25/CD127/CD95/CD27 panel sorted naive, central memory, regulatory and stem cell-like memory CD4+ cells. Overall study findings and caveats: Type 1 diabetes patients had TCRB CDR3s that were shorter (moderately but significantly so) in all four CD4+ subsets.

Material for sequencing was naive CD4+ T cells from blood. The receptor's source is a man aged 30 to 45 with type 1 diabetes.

CDR3 protein: CASSPMTTYEQYF. For the CDR3, the DNA is TGTGCCAGCAGCCCGATGACTACCTACGAGCAGTACTTC. The genes are TRBV28 and TRBJ2-7; D perhaps matches TRBD2 (5 bases). With 6 bases removed from V and 2 bases from J, the gap between germline ends came to 11 bases. There are 13 residues in the CDR3. The germline gives CDR1 MDHEN, CDR2 SYDVKM.